This entry lists 23 T cell receptor beta chains sequenced from one sample in a study of cytomegalovirus exposure and HLA in healthy donors. This PCR relied on a set of 60 Vbeta primers and 13 Jbeta primers. Here immunoSEQ multiplex PCR was the method, and the copy in TCRdb shows in-frame clones only, minus some. Of about 190,000 clones in the sample, around 83% were seen once. The sample was PBMCs. The receptor set was obtained from a woman between 50 and 59 years old in good health and CMV-seropositive.

The rearrangement uses TRBV14 and TRBJ1-6, with D perhaps TRBD1 (6 bases). V was trimmed by 5 bases and J by 7 bases, leaving 15 bases between them. Germline V gives CDR1 SGHDN, CDR2 FVKESK. The CDR3 totals 15 residues. The CDR3 loop is CASSVRGAGNSPLHF. The CDR3, as DNA: TGTGCCAGCAGCGTACGGGGGGCAGGGAATTCACCCCTCCACTTT.

The rearrangement links TRBV18 to TRBJ1-5, with 10 bases fitting TRBD1. The V and J ends lost 5 bases and 0 bases, in that order; junction bases with no gene match: 1. The CDR3 consists of 15 residues. Germline V gene lookup returns CDR1 KGHSH and CDR2 LQKENI. CDR3 amino acids: CASSRDRGSNQPQHF. The CDR3 DNA follows: TGTGCCAGCTCAAGGGACAGGGGTAGCAATCAGCCCCAGCATTTT.

The chain has TRBV7-2 and TRBJ2-5; 8 bases map to TRBD2. Trimming at V came to 5 bases and at J to 4 bases, leaving 3 bases not matched to a gene. The germline V gene has CDR1 SGHTA and CDR2 FQGNSA. CDR3 size: 13 residues. DNA of the CDR3: TGTGCCAGCAGCCGGGGGGGCGGAGAGACCCAGTACTTC. Encoded protein: CASSRGGGETQYF.

This clone was seen more than once but under ten times. The J gene is TRBJ1-4, the V gene TRBV29-1, with D hard to call. V lost 4 bases, J lost 8 bases, and 8 bases lay in between. The CDR3 sequence is 11 residues long. Looked up from germline, CDR1 is SQVTM and CDR2 is ANQGSEA. The CDR3 reads CSVGEQEKLFF. Written as DNA, the CDR3 is TGCAGCGTTGGAGAACAGGAAAAACTGTTTTTT.

The DNA for the CDR3 is TGCAGTGCTAGACGTGGAAACACCATATATTTT. Its protein product is CSARRGNTIYF. The chain uses TRBV20-1 and TRBJ1-3, with D unresolved. V lost 2 bases and J 3 bases, leaving 2 bases between the germline ends. This CDR3 has 11 amino acids. Germline-derived CDR1 and CDR2 are DFQATT and SNEGSKA (reference sequence).

This sequence joins TRBV14 and TRBJ1-4; D may be TRBD1 (6 bases). There are 15 residues in the CDR3. Germline V gene sequence: CDR1 SGHDN, CDR2 FVKESK. The germline V and J ends were trimmed by 2 bases and 11 bases, with 18 bases remaining between them. The CDR3 DNA sequence: TGTGCCAGCAGCCAATTGGGGTCAGGGGCTCAGAAACTGTTTTTT. Translated: CASSQLGSGAQKLFF.

The chain combines TRBV28 with TRBJ1-2, with TRBD1 identical over 7 bases. The CDR3 is 12 amino acids. The J segment lost 7 bases and the V segment lost 5 bases, leaving 4 bases of the junction unmatched. The germline gives CDR1 MDHEN, CDR2 SYDVKM. The CDR3 DNA is TGTGCCAGCAGTGGGGACAGCTTTGGCTACACCTTC. Encoded protein: CASSGDSFGYTF.

The genes are TRBV19 and TRBJ1-1; the D is unclear. Germline CDR1 LNHDA, CDR2 SQIVND (reference sequence). V gave up 6 bases and J gave up 6 bases, with 8 bases separating them. The CDR3 is 11 residues long. The CDR3 DNA sequence: TGTGCCAGTAGGGCCGGGGCTGAAGCTTTCTTT. Its protein product is CASRAGAEAFF.

The CDR3 sequence: CASSSPDRGPAGYEQYF. CDR3 nucleotides: TGCGCCAGCAGCTCCCCGGACAGGGGACCGGCGGGCTACGAGCAGTACTTC. The chain couples TRBV5-1 to TRBJ2-7; 9 bases agree with TRBD1. The J segment lost 3 bases and the V segment lost 3 bases, leaving 13 bases of the junction unmatched. Germline V gene lookup returns CDR1 SGHRS and CDR2 YFSETQ. This CDR3 has 17 amino acids.

The V gene is TRBV7-9, the J gene TRBJ1-6; D is possibly TRBD1 (5 bases). Trimming pared 1 base from V and 6 bases from J, leaving 10 bases between. Germline V gene sequence: CDR1 SEHNR, CDR2 FQNEAQ (reference sequence). The CDR3 is made up of 15 amino acids. DNA of the CDR3: TGTGCCAGCAGCTTAGGGGGCCAGATTAATTCACCCCTCCACTTT. The encoded protein is CASSLGGQINSPLHF.

The gene calls are TRBV19 and TRBJ2-4; 8 bases match TRBD2. Looked up from germline, CDR1 is LNHDA and CDR2 is SQIVND (reference sequence). Unmatched junction bases numbered 5, after V lost 1 base and J lost 0 bases. The CDR3 is made up of 17 amino acids. CDR3 region: CASSIVGGGLAKNIQYF. The CDR3 nucleotides read TGTGCCAGTAGTATAGTCGGGGGGGGCTTAGCCAAAAACATTCAGTACTTC. The whole variable domain, remainder taken from reference TRBV19 and TRBJ2-4, is DGGITQSPKYLFRKEGQNVTLSCEQNLNHDAMYWYRQDPGQGLRLIYYSQIVNDFQKGDIAEGYSVSREKKESFPLTVTSAQKNPTAFYLCASSIVGGGLAKNIQYFGAGTRLSVL.

This clone was counted once. This sequence joins TRBV5-1 and TRBJ2-7, with D unresolved. CDR1 and CDR2 from the germline V gene are SGHRS and YFSETQ. There are 14 residues in the CDR3. The V gene lost 4 bases and the J gene lost 2 bases, with 13 bases spanning the gap. The CDR3 coding sequence is TGCGCCAGCAGCCCCCCGCAGAACCCCTACGAGCAGTACTTC. Translated, it gives CASSPPQNPYEQYF.

This clone was counted between two and nine times. The chain recombines TRBV28 with TRBJ1-3, with a weak D call TRBD1 (6 bases). CDR3 size: 14 residues. V lost 8 bases, J lost 2 bases, and 13 bases lay in between. Germline-derived CDR1 and CDR2 are MDHEN and SYDVKM. For the CDR3, the DNA is TGTGCCAGCCGCGGGGGGCGTCCTGGAAACACCATATATTTT. This encodes CASRGGRPGNTIYF.

The chain carries TRBV11-2 and TRBJ1-1; 7 bases match TRBD1. The germline gives CDR1 SGHAT, CDR2 FQNNGV. Germline trimming cut 3 bases from V and 0 bases from J; bases unmatched to any gene: 1. The CDR3 is made up of 14 amino acids. DNA of the CDR3: TGTGCCAGCAGCTTGGGGACAGTGAACACTGAAGCTTTCTTT. This codes for CASSLGTVNTEAFF.

The V call is TRBV27, the J call TRBJ2-7; D is ambiguous. Germline values: CDR1 MNHEY, CDR2 SMNVEV (reference sequence). The CDR3 covers 14 residues. Trimming took off 3 bases at V and 0 bases at J, with 9 bases between the two ends. CDR3 sequence (DNA): TGTGCCAGCAGTTTCACGGGTAGCTCCTACGAGCAGTACTTC. Its translation is CASSFTGSSYEQYF.

The genes are TRBV19 and TRBJ2-7, with 9 nucleotides matching TRBD2. The CDR3 sequence is 15 residues long. The V and J ends lost 3 bases and 2 bases, in that order; junction bases with no gene match: 5. Germline V gene lookup returns CDR1 LNHDA and CDR2 SQIVND (reference sequence). The CDR3 DNA reads TGTGCCAGTAGTATTAGCGGGGGTGGCGCCTACGAGCAGTACTTC. Residues: CASSISGGGAYEQYF.

This chain joins TRBV5-1 and TRBJ2-3, with 9 positions matching TRBD1. Trimming cost V 0 bases and J 6 bases; bases outside gene matches: 5. The CDR3 covers 15 residues. In germline, CDR1 is SGHRS, CDR2 YFSETQ. The CDR3 DNA reads as TGCGCCAGCAGCTTGGAAGGGACAGGGAGTGATACGCAGTATTTT. Its protein product is CASSLEGTGSDTQYF. Full variable domain (outside the CDR3, taken from reference TRBV5-1 and TRBJ2-3): KAGVTQTPRYLIKTRGQQVTLSCSPISGHRSVSWYQQTPGQGLQFLFEYFSETQRNKGNFPGRFSGRQFSNSRSEMNVSTLELGDSALYLCASSLEGTGSDTQYFGPGTRLTVL.

The genes are TRBV4-1 and TRBJ2-5, with TRBD2 identical over 11 bases. CDR1 and CDR2 from the germline V gene are MGHRA and YSYEKL. The length of the CDR3 is 19 residues. After removal of 4 bases from V and 2 bases from J, the junction contained 15 bases not matched to a gene. CDR3 DNA: TGCGCCAGCAGCCGGGGGCCTTCCTGGGCTAGCGGGGGGCAAGAGACCCAGTACTTC. It translates to CASSRGPSWASGGQETQYF.

The V gene is TRBV6-5, the J gene TRBJ2-3; TRBD1 might be the D (5 bases). CDR1 is MNHEY, CDR2 SVGAGI, per germline. The V gene lost 0 bases and the J gene lost 0 bases, with 10 bases spanning the gap. The CDR3 totals 16 residues. CDR3 in amino acids: CASSYSLTGSTDTQYF. CDR3 in DNA: TGTGCCAGCAGTTACTCGCTAACAGGCAGCACAGATACGCAGTATTTT.

The chain links TRBV11-3 to TRBJ1-1, with 10 bases identical to TRBD1. CDR1 and CDR2 (germline): SGHNT, YENEEA. V lost 4 bases and J lost 4; bases outside the gene matches: 3. The CDR3 consists of 14 residues. The CDR3 region is CASSSRTGGTEAFF. CDR3 nucleotide sequence: TGTGCCAGCAGCTCCAGGACAGGGGGCACTGAAGCTTTCTTT.

The V and J genes are TRBV11-2 and TRBJ2-7; 9 bases map to TRBD2. The CDR3 consists of 14 residues. Germline lookup yields CDR1 SGHAT and CDR2 FQNNGV. The V and J ends lost 4 bases and 7 bases, in that order; junction bases with no gene match: 8. CDR3 nucleotides: TGTGCCAGCAGCTCCGTAGCGGGGGTTACAGAGCAGTACTTC. This codes for CASSSVAGVTEQYF. The full variable domain, with the rest looked up from reference TRBV11-2 and TRBJ2-7, is EAGVAQSPRYKIIEKRQSVAFWCNPISGHATLYWYQQILGQGPKLLIQFQNNGVVDDSQLPKDRFSAERLKGVDSTLKIQPAKLEDSAVYLCASSSVAGVTEQYFGPGTRLTVT.

This clone was counted ten times or more. The chain uses TRBV10-3 and TRBJ1-1; perhaps TRBD1 as D (6 bases). The CDR3 spans 17 residues. The V end lost 5 bases, the J end lost 1 base, and 20 bases lay between the germline ends. Germline CDR1 reads ENHRY; CDR2 reads SYGVKD. CDR3 DNA sequence: TGTGCCATCAGTCCTCGTCCCCAGGGGCTAGGGAACACTGAAGCTTTCTTT. Its translation is CAISPRPQGLGNTEAFF.

The sample holds a few counts of this clone. The chain has TRBV27 and TRBJ2-1, with D possibly being TRBD2 (5 bases). V was shortened by 8 bases and J by 10 bases, with 21 bases between the two germline ends. This CDR3 spans 14 amino acids. Germline CDR1 and CDR2: MNHEY and SMNVEV (reference sequence). CDR3 protein: CASSQRTRRREQFF. The CDR3 DNA reads as TGTGCCAGCTCCCAACGGACTCGCCGGCGCGAGCAGTTCTTC.